This TCR beta chain originates from a study of T cell responses to AZD1222 COVID-19 vaccine. Points from the study as a whole: An increase in Spike-specific TCR breadth and depth was observed after two AZD1222 doses. Regions 160-218 and 743-854 dominated among vaccine-associated CD4 TCRs spanning spike. Nearly half of unique spike-specific TCRs reportedly avoided B.1.351 and B.1.1.7 mutated regions. Donors were largely white British and mainly female; clonal diversity was possibly underestimated.

Sequencing used immunoSEQ multiplex PCR; TCRdb keeps in-frame clones, though not all of them. The sample records around 140,000 clones, around 92% being singletons. Germline V lookup: CDR1 WSHSY, CDR2 SAAADI. This CDR3 comprises 12 residues. V lost 2 bases and J lost 0, with 0 bases in between. Comments on this clone: The antigen is not known.

Specimen: peripheral blood, collected after recovery from COVID-19. This sequence joins TRBV10-2 and TRBJ2-3; D is ambiguous. The receptor was isolated from an adult who had recovered from COVID-19. CDR3 nucleotide sequence: TGCGCCAGCAGTGAGAGCACAGATACGCAGTATTTT. Its translation is CASSESTDTQYF.